This entry concerns a single TCR beta chain. The CDR3 is 17 amino acids. Germline V gene lookup returns CDR1 SGHAT and CDR2 FQNNGV. J lost 5 bases, V lost 5 bases, and 17 bases had no gene match. Specified time point: pretreatment peripheral blood. The sample comes from a study of PD-L1 blockade in urothelial cancer. Study information: Atezolizumab (1,200 mg intravenously every 3 weeks) began in about 2014 for patients.

Assay: immunoSEQ multiplex PCR; the TCRdb copy retains only in-frame clones and omits some. The sample holds approximately 63,000 clones, approximately 80% seen once. The source of this sequence is a man in his 70s with urothelial cancer. Here the sequenced sample was PBMCs, taken around atezolizumab (anti-PD-L1) treatment. The chain links TRBV11-2 to TRBJ1-1, with 7 bases identical to TRBD1. CDR3 sequence: CASSHKWDSSSGTEAFF. Written as DNA, the CDR3 is TGTGCCAGCAGCCATAAATGGGACAGCTCAAGTGGGACTGAAGCTTTCTTT.